Listed below are T cell receptor beta chains from one sample, sequenced in a study of post-analysis software for immune sequencing data. MiXCR, applied by TCRdb to the PCR reads, yields one record per CDR3 protein. Of roughly 670,000 distinct CDR3 sequences listed, roughly three fifths are singletons. The sequenced sample consisted of blood. The receptor source for this set is a girl aged 2 to 9 with multiple sclerosis. Both conserved end residues are part of each CDR3. The D gene is left open where the match is weak. Size values are once, few and many counts, or a class for expanded clones, and some rows have none.

clone_size | d_call | j_call | v_call | cdr3_aa | cdr3_nt
NA | TRBD2 | TRBJ2-4 | TRBV12-3/TRBV12-4 | CASRGEGRGGNIQYF | TGTGCCAGCCGAGGGGAGGGCCGCGGGGGAAACATTCAGTACTTC
NA | NA | TRBJ2-5 | TRBV24-1 | CATSDSPGQETQYF | TGTGCCACCAGTGATTCCCCAGGCCAAGAGACCCAGTACTTC
few | NA | TRBJ2-5 | TRBV6-5 | CASSYNGPQETQYF | TGTGCCAGCAGTTACAATGGGCCTCAAGAGACCCAGTACTTC
NA | NA | TRBJ2-5 | TRBV20-1 | CSARIQRDQETQYF | TGCAGTGCTAGGATCCAGCGGGACCAAGAGACCCAGTACTTC
NA | NA | TRBJ2-7 | TRBV29-1 | CSVAGRLVDEQYF | TGCAGCGTGGCAGGCAGGTTGGTGGACGAGCAGTACTTC
NA | NA | TRBJ2-1 | TRBV27 | CASRLNGLVNEQFF | TGTGCCAGCAGGTTGAATGGGTTGGTCAATGAGCAGTTCTTC
NA | TRBD1 | TRBJ1-4 | TRBV5-1 | CASSFQGASNEKLFF | TGCGCCAGCAGCTTTCAGGGGGCGAGTAATGAAAAACTGTTTTTT
NA | TRBD1 | TRBJ2-5 | TRBV11-1 | CASSSSKRQGEKETQYF | TGTGCCAGCAGCTCTTCAAAAAGACAGGGGGAGAAAGAGACCCAGTACTTC
NA | TRBD1 | TRBJ2-7 | TRBV29-1 | CSVENVSGTASYEQYF | TGCAGCGTTGAAAACGTCTCCGGGACAGCGTCCTACGAGCAGTACTTC
once | NA | TRBJ2-7 | TRBV28 | CASSLNMKYEQYF | TGTGCCAGCAGTTTAAACATGAAATACGAGCAGTACTTC
NA | TRBD2 | TRBJ2-4 | TRBV20-1 | CSAKGLAAPAAKNIQYF | TGCAGTGCTAAAGGACTAGCGGCCCCTGCAGCCAAAAACATTCAGTACTTC
NA | NA | TRBJ2-2 | TRBV4-1 | CASSQVGSGTGELFF | TGCGCCAGCAGCCAAGTAGGTTCGGGGACCGGGGAGCTGTTTTTT
NA | NA | TRBJ2-7 | TRBV5-1 | CASSPDQGRVRYEQYF | TGCGCCAGCAGCCCCGACCAGGGGCGAGTCCGCTACGAGCAGTACTTC
NA | TRBD1 | TRBJ1-1 | TRBV5-1 | CASSYTGTGRLTEAFF | TGCGCCAGCAGCTATACCGGGACAGGGCGTCTCACTGAAGCTTTCTTT
few | NA | TRBJ2-1 | TRBV7-2 | CASCSGASYNEQFF | TGTGCCAGCTGCTCGGGGGCCTCCTACAATGAGCAGTTCTTC